These T cell receptor beta chains were read from a single sample in a study. TCRdb used MiXCR to reprocess the 5' RACE reads, holding one entry per CDR3 protein. This sample has roughly 64,000 distinct CDR3 sequences; under 25% occur once, and the top ten carry 2.5% to 3.5%. The specimen sequenced was memory CD4+ T cells sorted from a lymph node. The receptors originated from a female donor with breast cancer. CDR3s include the opening cysteine and the closing phenylalanine or tryptophan. Each record gives: J gene, CDR3 length, D gene, clone size, V gene, CDR3 protein, CDR3 DNA. A D gene is named only where the DNA matches it firmly. Part of the rows lack a size; the others show once, few, many or a class for expanded clones.

>TRBJ2-1|16|NA|many|TRBV5-1
CASSLRSASSYNEQFF
TGCGCCAGCAGCTTACGCAGCGCCAGCTCCTACAATGAGCAGTTCTTC
>TRBJ2-2|14|NA|NA|TRBV24-1
CATAGDRYTGELSF
TGTGCCACGGCGGGGGACAGGTACACCGGGGAGCTGTCTTTT
>TRBJ2-1|18|TRBD2|NA|TRBV4-1
CASSQVDMGLAGPNEQFF
TGCGCCAGCAGCCAAGTGGATATGGGACTAGCGGGTCCCAATGAGCAGTTCTTC
>TRBJ2-7|14|NA|NA|TRBV5-1
CSSRLTGITYEQYF
TGCTCCAGCAGACTAACAGGAATCACCTACGAGCAGTACTTC
>TRBJ1-1|14|TRBD1|few|TRBV20-1
CSADPGQGDTEAFF
TGCAGTGCCGACCCGGGACAGGGTGACACTGAAGCTTTCTTT
>TRBJ1-5|13|TRBD1|NA|TRBV20-1
CSASRDSYQPQHF
TGCAGTGCTAGCCGGGACAGTTATCAGCCCCAGCATTTT
>TRBJ2-5|14|TRBD1|few|TRBV7-9
CASSSRQGKETQYF
TGTGCCAGCAGCTCCCGACAGGGGAAAGAGACCCAGTACTTC
>TRBJ2-7|14|NA|NA|TRBV6-1
CASSVLASAYEQYF
TGTGCCAGCAGTGTCCTAGCGTCCGCCTACGAGCAGTACTTC
>TRBJ2-5|15|TRBD2|NA|TRBV11-2
CASSLISGGRETQYF
TGTGCCAGCAGCTTGATTAGCGGGGGTCGGGAGACCCAGTACTTC
>TRBJ2-3|17|TRBD1|NA|TRBV4-1
CASSQVGQKRGTDTQYF
TGCGCCAGCAGCCAAGTGGGACAGAAAAGAGGCACAGATACGCAGTATTTT
>TRBJ2-1|15|NA|NA|TRBV24-1
CATSGLASSTSEQFF
TGTGCCACCAGTGGGTTGGCGTCGAGCACCTCCGAGCAGTTCTTC
>TRBJ2-7|13|NA|NA|TRBV20-1
CSARSPGGYEQYF
TGCAGTGCTAGATCCCCAGGGGGGTACGAGCAGTACTTC
>TRBJ1-3|14|NA|few|TRBV6-1
CASRAPASGNTIYF
TGTGCCAGCAGGGCCCCGGCCTCTGGAAACACCATATATTTT
>TRBJ2-2|20|TRBD2|NA|TRBV6-2/TRBV6-3
CASSTSHPGLAGGYAGELFF
TGTGCCAGCAGCACTAGCCACCCGGGACTAGCGGGAGGGTACGCCGGGGAGCTGTTTTTT
>TRBJ1-1|14|TRBD1|few|TRBV7-9
CASGRQGGDTEAFF
TGTGCCAGCGGGCGACAGGGAGGGGACACTGAAGCTTTCTTT
>TRBJ1-5|13|NA|NA|TRBV20-1
CSARDFWDQPQHF
TGCAGTGCTAGAGATTTTTGGGATCAGCCCCAGCATTTT
>TRBJ2-1|15|NA|few|TRBV4-3
CASSQEPLAGNEQFF
TGCGCCAGCAGCCAAGAACCACTCGCCGGCAATGAGCAGTTCTTC
>TRBJ1-1|11|NA|NA|TRBV6-2/TRBV6-3
CASGGAREAFF
TGTGCCAGCGGGGGGGCGCGTGAAGCTTTCTTT
>TRBJ2-2|13|NA|NA|TRBV7-7
CASSSVNTGELFF
TGTGCTAGCAGCTCAGTTAACACCGGGGAGCTGTTTTTT
>TRBJ1-1|15|TRBD1|few|TRBV5-1
CASSDPGQGWVEAFF
TGCGCCAGCAGTGATCCGGGACAGGGGTGGGTTGAAGCTTTCTTT
>TRBJ2-7|15|TRBD1|many|TRBV5-1
CASSLVTGADYEQYF
TGCGCCAGCAGCTTGGTTACAGGGGCCGACTACGAGCAGTACTTC
>TRBJ2-1|14|NA|NA|TRBV7-2
CASSLAGSYNEQFF
TGTGCCAGCAGCTTGGCGGGCTCCTACAATGAGCAGTTCTTC
>TRBJ2-5|14|NA|many|TRBV29-1
CSVEGIDSQETQYF
TGCAGCGTTGAAGGTATTGACAGCCAAGAGACCCAGTACTTC
>TRBJ2-7|13|TRBD1|NA|TRBV11-2
CASSSAGGYEQYF
TGTGCCAGCAGCTCCGCAGGGGGCTACGAGCAGTACTTC
>TRBJ2-1|14|TRBD2|many|TRBV6-2/TRBV6-3
CAIRLAGGKSEQFF
TGTGCCATCCGACTAGCGGGAGGGAAAAGTGAGCAGTTCTTC
>TRBJ2-1|13|TRBD1|NA|TRBV6-5
CASSPGQDGRQFF
TGTGCCAGCAGCCCGGGACAGGACGGTCGACAGTTCTTC
>TRBJ2-2|15|NA|few|TRBV7-3
CASSSSSRYTGELFF
TGTGCCAGCAGCTCCTCCAGCCGGTACACCGGGGAGCTGTTTTTT
>TRBJ2-3|15|NA|once|TRBV29-1
CGAEHEAFSTDTQYF
TGCGGCGCTGAACATGAGGCGTTTAGCACAGATACGCAGTATTTT
>TRBJ1-1|12|TRBD1|many|TRBV6-2/TRBV6-3
CASIRDRGEAFF
TGTGCCAGCATAAGGGACAGGGGTGAAGCTTTCTTT
>TRBJ2-5|13|NA|many|TRBV20-1
CSAFGRTKETQYF
TGCAGTGCTTTCGGGAGAACTAAAGAGACCCAGTACTTC
>TRBJ1-2|14|NA|NA|TRBV3-1
CASSQEDGFYGYTF
TGTGCCAGCAGCCAAGAAGACGGGTTCTATGGCTACACCTTC
>TRBJ1-6|12|NA|few|TRBV27
CASSFLNSPLHF
TGTGCCAGCAGTTTCCTAAATTCACCCCTCCACTTT
>TRBJ1-1|13|NA|NA|TRBV4-3
CASSQDRNTEAFF
TGCGCCAGCAGCCAAGACAGGAACACTGAAGCTTTCTTT
>TRBJ2-3|14|TRBD1|NA|TRBV7-8
CASSSDRGTDTQYF
TGTGCCAGCAGCTCGGACAGGGGCACAGATACGCAGTATTTT
>TRBJ2-7|15|NA|NA|TRBV5-5
CASSLQTHGSYEQYF
TGTGCCAGCAGCCTCCAGACTCACGGGTCCTACGAGCAGTACTTC
>TRBJ1-2|13|NA|NA|TRBV28
CASSRYSSHGYTF
TGTGCCAGCAGCAGATATTCTAGCCATGGCTACACCTTC
>TRBJ1-1|16|NA|NA|TRBV12-3/TRBV12-4
CASSLLLGGPGTEAFF
TGTGCCAGCAGTTTACTTTTGGGGGGTCCGGGCACTGAAGCTTTCTTT
>TRBJ1-2|13|NA|many|TRBV5-1
CASTPGAPSHYTF
TGCGCCAGCACCCCGGGGGCGCCCAGCCACTACACCTTC
>TRBJ2-1|17|TRBD2|NA|TRBV6-5
CASTRRRAGGGYNEQFF
TGTGCCAGCACCCGACGGCGGGCGGGGGGAGGCTACAATGAGCAGTTCTTC
>TRBJ1-2|15|NA|few|TRBV6-5
CASSYSWEYVHGYTF
TGTGCCAGCAGTTACTCATGGGAATATGTACACGGCTACACCTTC
>TRBJ2-1|15|TRBD2|NA|TRBV7-2
CASSPIAGDRGEQFF
TGTGCCAGCAGCCCTATAGCGGGAGATAGGGGTGAGCAGTTCTTC
>TRBJ1-2|13|NA|many|TRBV7-2
CASSLQRDYGYTF
TGTGCCAGCAGCTTACAAAGGGACTATGGCTACACCTTC
>TRBJ1-1|13|NA|many|TRBV6-2/TRBV6-3
CASSWTVNTEAFF
TGTGCCAGCAGTTGGACCGTGAACACTGAAGCTTTCTTT
>TRBJ2-7|13|NA|NA|TRBV7-2
CASSSVGGNKQYF
TGTGCCAGCAGCTCCGTCGGGGGAAATAAGCAGTACTTC
>TRBJ1-5|15|NA|few|TRBV9
CASSVGANSNQPQHF
TGTGCCAGCAGCGTAGGGGCAAATAGCAATCAGCCCCAGCATTTT
>TRBJ2-2|18|NA|NA|TRBV28
CASSTPQQGFPLTGELFF
TGTGCCAGCAGTACCCCCCAGCAGGGGTTTCCGCTCACCGGGGAGCTGTTTTTT
>TRBJ2-1|14|TRBD2|few|TRBV20-1
CSANRGLAPNEQFF
TGCAGTGCTAACCGGGGACTAGCGCCCAATGAGCAGTTCTTC
>TRBJ1-5|12|NA|few|TRBV3-1
CASSEGMQPQHF
TGTGCCAGCAGCGAAGGGATGCAGCCCCAGCATTTT
>TRBJ1-2|15|NA|few|TRBV28
CASSFIRLRLYGYTF
TGTGCCAGCAGTTTCATCCGCTTACGGCTCTATGGCTACACCTTC
>TRBJ1-2|14|NA|few|TRBV28
CASSFGNMQRSYTF
TGTGCCAGCAGTTTCGGTAACATGCAAAGGAGCTACACCTTC
>TRBJ2-3|15|NA|NA|TRBV9
CASSVSLATTDTQYF
TGTGCCAGCAGCGTGTCACTGGCAACCACAGATACGCAGTATTTT
>TRBJ1-1|17|NA|few|TRBV7-8
CASSSSRVGKSGTEAFF
TGTGCCAGCAGCTCCTCGCGTGTGGGGAAGAGCGGGACTGAAGCTTTCTTT